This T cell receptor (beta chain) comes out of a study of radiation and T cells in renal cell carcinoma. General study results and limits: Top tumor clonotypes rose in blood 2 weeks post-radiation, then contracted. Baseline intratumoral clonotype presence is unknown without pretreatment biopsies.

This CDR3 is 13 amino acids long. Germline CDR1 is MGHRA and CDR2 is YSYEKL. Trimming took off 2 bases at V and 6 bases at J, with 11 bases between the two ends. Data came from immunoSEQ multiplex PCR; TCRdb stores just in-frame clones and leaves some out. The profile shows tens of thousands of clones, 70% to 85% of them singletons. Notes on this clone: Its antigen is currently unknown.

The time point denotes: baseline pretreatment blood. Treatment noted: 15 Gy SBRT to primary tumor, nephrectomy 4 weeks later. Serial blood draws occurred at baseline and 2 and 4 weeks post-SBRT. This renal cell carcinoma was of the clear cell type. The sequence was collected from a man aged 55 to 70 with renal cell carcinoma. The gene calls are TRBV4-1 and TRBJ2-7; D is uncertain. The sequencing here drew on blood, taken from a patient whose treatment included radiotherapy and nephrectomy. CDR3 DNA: TGCGCCAGCAGCCAATACGATCGGGTCGAGCAGTACTTC. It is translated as CASSQYDRVEQYF.